This entry concerns a single T cell receptor (beta chain). The source of the sample is a study of graft-versus-host responses after intestinal transplantation. The wider study: Every one of the recipients received anti-thymocyte globulin induction and afterwards took tacrolimus and steroids for roughly 3 years.

V shed 8 bases and J 2 bases; nucleotides not matched to a gene: 9. CDR1 is LNHDA, CDR2 SQIVND, per germline (reference sequence). This CDR3 has 15 residues. The repertoire was sequenced with immunoSEQ multiplex PCR; TCRdb's copy has only in-frame clones and lacks some. The table lists 12,000 to 15,000 clones, around 33% of them singletons. Researchers placed 200,000 CFSE-labeled responder cells in culture with 200,000 irradiated, violet-dye-labeled stimulator cells. J is TRBJ2-1 and V is TRBV19, with TRBD2 identical over 7 bases. This TCR came from a human patient who received an intestinal transplant. Sequencing was performed on alloreactive CD8+ T cells from a mixed lymphocyte reaction culture, taken before intestinal transplant. Indicated subset: CFSE-low proliferating T cells sorted from roughly six-day pre-transplant mixed lymphocyte reaction (GvH or HvG direction). The CDR3 coding sequence is TGTGCCAGTCGTAGATGGGGGGGGGCCTACAATGAGCAGTTCTTC. Amino acids: CASRRWGGAYNEQFF.